These T cell receptor beta chains were read from a single sample in a study of T cell repertoires in cytomegalovirus infection. MiXCR was run by TCRdb on the reads, yielding one entry per CDR3 protein. The profile shows roughly 500,000 distinct CDR3 sequences, 16% of them singletons. The sample consisted of CD8+ T cells from PBMCs. Every receptor here comes from a human donor in good health (CMV status not recorded). Some clones in this sample may be carry-over from other donors' samples. The CDR3 runs from the conserved cysteine through the conserved F or W. D genes are given only for firm matches. Only some rows state a clone size, as once, few, many or a class for expanded clones.

j_gene: TRBJ1-4; v_gene: TRBV28; d_gene: -; abundance: many; CDR3nt: TGTGCCAGCACCCCTCGTCGGGGGTCGCTGGATGAAAAACTGTTTTTT; CDR3aa: CASTPRRGSLDEKLFF
j_gene: TRBJ2-7; v_gene: TRBV7-9; d_gene: TRBD1; abundance: many; CDR3nt: TGTGCCAGCACCCAAGGGGGCGGAACCTACGAGCAGTACTTC; CDR3aa: CASTQGGGTYEQYF
j_gene: TRBJ2-7; v_gene: TRBV6-6; d_gene: TRBD2; abundance: many; CDR3nt: TGTGCCAGCAGTCCCTCGAGTTTAGCGGGAGGGCCCAGCGAGCAGTACTTC; CDR3aa: CASSPSSLAGGPSEQYF
j_gene: TRBJ2-1; v_gene: TRBV7-8; d_gene: TRBD2; abundance: many; CDR3nt: TGTGCCAGCAGCCGAAAATCTAGCGGGGGGACGGACAATGAGCAGTTCTTC; CDR3aa: CASSRKSSGGTDNEQFF
j_gene: TRBJ2-1; v_gene: TRBV24-1; d_gene: -; abundance: many; CDR3nt: TGTGCCACCAGCCGGGACTGGAATGATAATGAGCAGTTCTTC; CDR3aa: CATSRDWNDNEQFF
j_gene: TRBJ2-1; v_gene: TRBV7-9; d_gene: TRBD2; abundance: -; CDR3nt: TGTGCCAGCAGTCGGACTAGCGACCATGAGCAGTTCTTC; CDR3aa: CASSRTSDHEQFF
j_gene: TRBJ1-2; v_gene: TRBV18; d_gene: -; abundance: few; CDR3nt: TGTGCCAGCTCACCACCCATTGACAGGAATGGCTACACCTTC; CDR3aa: CASSPPIDRNGYTF
j_gene: TRBJ1-3; v_gene: TRBV7-2; d_gene: -; abundance: many; CDR3nt: TGTGCCAGCAGCTTAGTCTTAGGCTCTGCCTCTGGAAACACCATATATTTT; CDR3aa: CASSLVLGSASGNTIYF
j_gene: TRBJ1-2; v_gene: TRBV12-3/TRBV12-4; d_gene: -; abundance: many; CDR3nt: TGTGCCAGCAGTTTAGTCCTGATGGGTTACACCTTC; CDR3aa: CASSLVLMGYTF
j_gene: TRBJ2-7; v_gene: TRBV7-8; d_gene: TRBD2; abundance: -; CDR3nt: TGTGCCAGCAGCATGGGACTAGCGGGGGTACTTAGCTCCTACGAGCAGTCCTTC; CDR3aa: CASSMGLAGVLSSYEQSF
j_gene: TRBJ2-2; v_gene: TRBV20-1; d_gene: -; abundance: few; CDR3nt: TGCAGTGCTAGAGCCGGACACATTAACACCGGGGAGCTGTTTTTT; CDR3aa: CSARAGHINTGELFF
j_gene: TRBJ2-7; v_gene: TRBV4-1; d_gene: -; abundance: -; CDR3nt: TGCGCCAGCAGCCAGGACCGGGACTCCTACTACGAGCAGTACTTC; CDR3aa: CASSQDRDSYYEQYF
j_gene: TRBJ1-1; v_gene: TRBV11-2; d_gene: -; abundance: few; CDR3nt: TGTGCCAGCAGCTTTGTGGCCCCAGGTCTAAAAGTCACTGAAGCTTTCTTT; CDR3aa: CASSFVAPGLKVTEAFF
j_gene: TRBJ1-2; v_gene: TRBV27; d_gene: -; abundance: -; CDR3nt: TGTGCCAGCTGGGGCGTCGATGGCTACACCTTC; CDR3aa: CASWGVDGYTF
j_gene: TRBJ2-7; v_gene: TRBV23-1; d_gene: TRBD1; abundance: many; CDR3nt: TGCGCCAGCAGTCAAAGACCCCCTCCGGGACAGGTGAGGACCTACGAGCAGTACTTC; CDR3aa: CASSQRPPPGQVRTYEQYF
j_gene: TRBJ1-5; v_gene: TRBV6-1; d_gene: -; abundance: few; CDR3nt: TGTGCCAGCATCCTAGACAGTCTCAATCAGCCCCAGCATTTT; CDR3aa: CASILDSLNQPQHF
j_gene: TRBJ2-1; v_gene: TRBV7-9; d_gene: -; abundance: many; CDR3nt: TGTGCCAGCAGCCCCCGGGACTCCTTAAATGAGCAGTTCTTC; CDR3aa: CASSPRDSLNEQFF
j_gene: TRBJ2-1; v_gene: TRBV9; d_gene: -; abundance: few; CDR3nt: TGTGCCAGCAGCGTAGTGGGGGGGCATGAGCAGTTCTTC; CDR3aa: CASSVVGGHEQFF
j_gene: TRBJ2-1; v_gene: TRBV20-1; d_gene: TRBD2; abundance: -; CDR3nt: TGCAGTGCTAGGACTAGCGGGAGGCCCGATGAGCAGTTCTTC; CDR3aa: CSARTSGRPDEQFF
j_gene: TRBJ2-7; v_gene: TRBV11-2; d_gene: TRBD2; abundance: -; CDR3nt: TGTCCCAGCAGTTCTTTTAGCGGGGTGACCTACGGGCAGTACTTC; CDR3aa: CPSSSFSGVTYGQYF
j_gene: TRBJ1-4; v_gene: TRBV12-3/TRBV12-4; d_gene: -; abundance: few; CDR3nt: TGTGCCAGCAGATTCCCTCGGGCAGGGGAAAAACTGTTTTTT; CDR3aa: CASRFPRAGEKLFF
j_gene: TRBJ1-1; v_gene: TRBV9; d_gene: TRBD1; abundance: few; CDR3nt: TGTGCCAGCAGCGGGACAGGGGGCTTGAACACTGAAGCTTTCTTT; CDR3aa: CASSGTGGLNTEAFF
j_gene: TRBJ2-5; v_gene: TRBV7-8; d_gene: TRBD1; abundance: many; CDR3nt: TGTGCCAGCAGCCCTAACGAGGACAGGGAAGAGACCCAGTACTTC; CDR3aa: CASSPNEDREETQYF
j_gene: TRBJ2-1; v_gene: TRBV9; d_gene: -; abundance: -; CDR3nt: TGTGCCAGCAGCGTAGGGGGTGGAGGGGGCAATGAGCAGTTCTTC; CDR3aa: CASSVGGGGGNEQFF
j_gene: TRBJ2-3; v_gene: TRBV6-1; d_gene: -; abundance: few; CDR3nt: TGTGCCAGCAGCCCTTACGGGGGCAACACAGATACGCAGTATTTT; CDR3aa: CASSPYGGNTDTQYF
j_gene: TRBJ1-1; v_gene: TRBV7-9; d_gene: TRBD1; abundance: many; CDR3nt: TGTGCCAGCAGCTTACTTGGCAGGGGGCTCGGGAACACTGAAGCTTTCTTT; CDR3aa: CASSLLGRGLGNTEAFF
j_gene: TRBJ1-4; v_gene: TRBV5-1; d_gene: -; abundance: many; CDR3nt: TGCGCCAGCAGCTTGAAAGGCCCACCTTCCCATGAAAAACTGTTTTTT; CDR3aa: CASSLKGPPSHEKLFF
j_gene: TRBJ1-2; v_gene: TRBV7-9; d_gene: -; abundance: many; CDR3nt: TGTGCCAGCACCCAAGCCACAGGAGTATATGGCTACACCTTC; CDR3aa: CASTQATGVYGYTF
j_gene: TRBJ1-1; v_gene: TRBV27; d_gene: TRBD1; abundance: many; CDR3nt: TGTGCCAGCAGTCCAGGACAGGGGCTCGAAGCTTTCTTT; CDR3aa: CASSPGQGLEAFF
j_gene: TRBJ1-3; v_gene: TRBV27; d_gene: -; abundance: -; CDR3nt: TGTGCCAGCAGTTTCACGGCGGCTGGCTACGGAAACACCATATATTTT; CDR3aa: CASSFTAAGYGNTIYF
j_gene: TRBJ2-3; v_gene: TRBV11-2; d_gene: TRBD2; abundance: many; CDR3nt: TGTGCCAGCAGCTTTAGCGGGGACGTAGATACGCAGTATTTT; CDR3aa: CASSFSGDVDTQYF
j_gene: TRBJ1-1; v_gene: TRBV5-1; d_gene: -; abundance: -; CDR3nt: TGCGCCAGCAGCTTGGAGGCTGGGTACACTGAAGCTTTCTTT; CDR3aa: CASSLEAGYTEAFF
j_gene: TRBJ2-2; v_gene: TRBV3-1; d_gene: -; abundance: -; CDR3nt: TGTGCCAGCAGCCAAGATGGGGCTAGCGTCCTCGGGGAGCTGTTTTTT; CDR3aa: CASSQDGASVLGELFF
j_gene: TRBJ2-1; v_gene: TRBV5-1; d_gene: -; abundance: -; CDR3nt: TGCGCCAGCGGTTGGGGCGATGAGCAGTTCTTC; CDR3aa: CASGWGDEQFF
j_gene: TRBJ2-1; v_gene: TRBV12-3/TRBV12-4; d_gene: TRBD2; abundance: many; CDR3nt: TGTGCCAGCAGTTTAGCTAGCGGGGGCTACAATGAGCAGTTCTTC; CDR3aa: CASSLASGGYNEQFF
j_gene: TRBJ1-1; v_gene: TRBV7-6; d_gene: -; abundance: many; CDR3nt: TGTGCCAGCAGCTTAGCGAACAGCAGAATAAACACTGAAGCTTTCTTT; CDR3aa: CASSLANSRINTEAFF
j_gene: TRBJ2-4; v_gene: TRBV7-8; d_gene: -; abundance: many; CDR3nt: TGTGCCAGCAGCGAAAACGGGCCCTCTCGGGGCAAAAACATTCAGTACTTC; CDR3aa: CASSENGPSRGKNIQYF
j_gene: TRBJ2-3; v_gene: TRBV28; d_gene: -; abundance: many; CDR3nt: TGTGCCAGCAGTTCCCCGCTGAACGACCTCACAGATACGCAGTATTTT; CDR3aa: CASSSPLNDLTDTQYF
j_gene: TRBJ1-6; v_gene: TRBV6-5; d_gene: TRBD1; abundance: -; CDR3nt: TGTGCCAGCACTTTAGGGGGCTTGCGTTCACCCCTCCACTTT; CDR3aa: CASTLGGLRSPLHF
j_gene: TRBJ1-2; v_gene: TRBV4-1; d_gene: -; abundance: few; CDR3nt: TGCGCCAGCAGCCAACGACCTACCGACAGGCGAGATGGCTACACCTTC; CDR3aa: CASSQRPTDRRDGYTF
j_gene: TRBJ1-6; v_gene: TRBV27; d_gene: TRBD1; abundance: -; CDR3nt: TGTGCCAGCAGGCCGGGACAGGGGGCTCCACCCCTCCACTTT; CDR3aa: CASRPGQGAPPLHF
j_gene: TRBJ1-2; v_gene: TRBV13; d_gene: -; abundance: many; CDR3nt: TGTGCCAGCCGGGACGGGAACTATGGCTACACCTTC; CDR3aa: CASRDGNYGYTF
j_gene: TRBJ1-1; v_gene: TRBV27; d_gene: -; abundance: few; CDR3nt: TGTGCCAGCAGCGGGGGGGCGGGCACTGAAGCTTTCTTT; CDR3aa: CASSGGAGTEAFF
j_gene: TRBJ2-1; v_gene: TRBV6-4; d_gene: -; abundance: -; CDR3nt: TGTGCCAGCAGCGCCCGGGGGGCGCTCAATGAGCAGTTCTTC; CDR3aa: CASSARGALNEQFF
j_gene: TRBJ2-3; v_gene: TRBV5-1; d_gene: TRBD2; abundance: -; CDR3nt: TGCGCCAGCAACCCGGGACTAGTGCAAGGAACTAGCACAGATACGCAGTATTTT; CDR3aa: CASNPGLVQGTSTDTQYF
j_gene: TRBJ2-5; v_gene: TRBV27; d_gene: TRBD2; abundance: -; CDR3nt: TGTGCCAGCCGGGGGGGGTCGGCGCCGGGACTAGCGGAAGAGACCCAGTACTTC; CDR3aa: CASRGGSAPGLAEETQYF
j_gene: TRBJ2-7; v_gene: TRBV6-5; d_gene: -; abundance: few; CDR3nt: TGTGCCAGCAGTTATGCCCTTGGGGTAGTCCCCTACGAGCAGTACTTC; CDR3aa: CASSYALGVVPYEQYF